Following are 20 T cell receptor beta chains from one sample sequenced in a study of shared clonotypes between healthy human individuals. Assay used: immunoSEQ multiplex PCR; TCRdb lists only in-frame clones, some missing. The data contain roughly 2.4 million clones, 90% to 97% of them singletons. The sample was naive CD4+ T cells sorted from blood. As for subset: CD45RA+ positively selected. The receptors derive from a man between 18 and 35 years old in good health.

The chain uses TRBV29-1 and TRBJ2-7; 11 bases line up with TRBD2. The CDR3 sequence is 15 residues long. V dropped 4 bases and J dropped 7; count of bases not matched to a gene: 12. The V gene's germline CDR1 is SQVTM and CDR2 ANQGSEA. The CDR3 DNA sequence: TGCAGCGTTGGGGGCCTAGCGGGAGGCCCTGGGGAGCAGTACTTC. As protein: CSVGGLAGGPGEQYF.

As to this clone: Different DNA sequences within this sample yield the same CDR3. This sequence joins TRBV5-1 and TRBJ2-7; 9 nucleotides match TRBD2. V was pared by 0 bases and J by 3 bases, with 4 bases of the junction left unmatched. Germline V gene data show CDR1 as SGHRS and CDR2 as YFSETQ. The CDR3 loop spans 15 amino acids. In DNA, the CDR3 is TGCGCCAGCAGCTTGGGACTAGCGGTGAACTACGAGCAGTACTTC. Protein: CASSLGLAVNYEQYF.

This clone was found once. DNA of the CDR3: TGTGCCTGCACTGACAGGGGGGTTGAAAAACTGTTTTTT. As protein: CACTDRGVEKLFF. The chain employs TRBV30 and TRBJ1-4, with TRBD1 identical over 9 bases. This CDR3 region has 13 residues. V lost 6 bases and J lost 7; bases outside the gene matches: 6. Germline assignment: CDR1 GTSNPN and CDR2 SVGIG (reference sequence). The full variable domain, rest sourced from reference TRBV30 and TRBJ1-4, is SQTIHQWPATLVQPVGSPLSLECTVEGTSNPNLYWYRQAAGRGLQLLFYSVGIGQISSEVPQNLSASRPQDRQFILSSKKLLLSDSGFYLCACTDRGVEKLFFGSGTQLSVL.

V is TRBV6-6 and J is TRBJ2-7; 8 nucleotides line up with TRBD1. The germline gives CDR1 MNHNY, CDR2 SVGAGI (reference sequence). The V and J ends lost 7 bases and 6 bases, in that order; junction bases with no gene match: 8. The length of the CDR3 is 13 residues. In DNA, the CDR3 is TGTGCCAGCACTGGACATGACAGGGGCGAGCAGTACTTC. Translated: CASTGHDRGEQYF.

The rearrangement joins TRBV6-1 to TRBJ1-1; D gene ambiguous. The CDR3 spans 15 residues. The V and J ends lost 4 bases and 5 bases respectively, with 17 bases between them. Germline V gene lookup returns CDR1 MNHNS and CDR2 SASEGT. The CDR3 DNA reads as TGTGCCAGCAGTGGCCCCTTATGGGGTAGGACTGAAGCTTTCTTT. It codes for CASSGPLWGRTEAFF.

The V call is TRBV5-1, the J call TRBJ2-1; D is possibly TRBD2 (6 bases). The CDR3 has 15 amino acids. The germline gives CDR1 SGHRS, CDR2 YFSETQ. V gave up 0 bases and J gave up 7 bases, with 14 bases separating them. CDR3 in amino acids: CASSLVGGTRNEQFF. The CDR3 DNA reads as TGCGCCAGCAGCTTGGTTGGCGGGACCCGGAATGAGCAGTTCTTC.

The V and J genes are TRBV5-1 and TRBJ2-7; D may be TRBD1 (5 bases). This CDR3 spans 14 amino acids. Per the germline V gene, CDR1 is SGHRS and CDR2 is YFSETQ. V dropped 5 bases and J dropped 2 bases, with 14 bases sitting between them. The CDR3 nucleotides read TGCGCCAGCAGTTCTCGGACAAGCACCTACGAGCAGTACTTC. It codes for CASSSRTSTYEQYF.

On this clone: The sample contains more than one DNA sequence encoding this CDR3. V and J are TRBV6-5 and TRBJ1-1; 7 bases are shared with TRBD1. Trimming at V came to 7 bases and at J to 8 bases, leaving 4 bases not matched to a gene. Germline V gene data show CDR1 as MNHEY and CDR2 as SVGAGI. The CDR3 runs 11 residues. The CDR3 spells CASTRDREAFF. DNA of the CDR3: TGTGCCAGCACCCGGGACAGAGAAGCTTTCTTT.

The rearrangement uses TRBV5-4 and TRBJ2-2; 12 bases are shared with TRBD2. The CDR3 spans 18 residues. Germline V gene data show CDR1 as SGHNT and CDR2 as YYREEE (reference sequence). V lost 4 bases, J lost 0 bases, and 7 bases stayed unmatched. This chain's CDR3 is CASSAMTSGSSNTGELFF. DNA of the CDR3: TGTGCCAGCAGCGCAATGACTAGCGGGAGTTCGAACACCGGGGAGCTGTTTTTT.

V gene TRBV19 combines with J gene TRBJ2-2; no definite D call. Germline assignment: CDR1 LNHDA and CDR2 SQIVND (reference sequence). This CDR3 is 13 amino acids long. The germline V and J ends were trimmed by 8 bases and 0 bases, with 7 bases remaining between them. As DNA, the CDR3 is TGTGCCAGTCTACCAGCGAACACCGGGGAGCTGTTTTTT. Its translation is CASLPANTGELFF.

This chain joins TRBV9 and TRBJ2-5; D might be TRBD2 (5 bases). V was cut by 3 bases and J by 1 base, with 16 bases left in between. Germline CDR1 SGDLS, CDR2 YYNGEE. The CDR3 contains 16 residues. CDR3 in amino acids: CASSAGLREIQETQYF. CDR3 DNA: TGTGCCAGCAGCGCGGGTTTGAGGGAAATCCAAGAGACCCAGTACTTC. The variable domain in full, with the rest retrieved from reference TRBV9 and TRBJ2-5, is DSGVTQTPKHLITATGQRVTLRCSPRSGDLSVYWYQQSLDQGLQFLIQYYNGEERAKGNILERFSAQQFPDLHSELNLSSLELGDSALYFCASSAGLREIQETQYFGPGTRLLVL.

In nucleotides, the CDR3 is TGTGCCAGCAGCTTCCTACCCGGGACTAGCAGAGACAATGAGCAGTTCTTC. It encodes CASSFLPGTSRDNEQFF. V gene TRBV5-4 combines with J gene TRBJ2-1, with TRBD2 matching over 9 bases. With V trimmed by 2 bases and J by 5 bases, 11 bases remained unmatched. The CDR3 is 17 residues long. Looked up from germline, CDR1 is SGHNT and CDR2 is YYREEE (reference sequence).

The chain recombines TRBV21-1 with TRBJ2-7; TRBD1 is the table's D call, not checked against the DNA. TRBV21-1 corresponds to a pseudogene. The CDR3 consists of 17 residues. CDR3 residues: CASSKGLRDRIPYEQYF. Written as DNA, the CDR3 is TGTGCCAGCAGCAAAGGATTACGGGACAGGATTCCCTACGAGCAGTACTTC.

The CDR3 loop is CASSFQAGIPLSTDTQYF. CDR3 in DNA: TGTGCCAGCAGTTTTCAAGCGGGGATTCCCCTTAGCACAGATACGCAGTATTTT. V and J are TRBV28 and TRBJ2-3, with 7 bases fitting TRBD2. Germline V gene sequence: CDR1 MDHEN, CDR2 SYDVKM. J gave up 0 bases and V 3 bases, and 12 bases lay outside the gene matches. This CDR3 has 18 residues. Full variable domain (outside the CDR3, taken from reference TRBV28 and TRBJ2-3): DVKVTQSSRYLVKRTGEKVFLECVQDMDHENMFWYRQDPGLGLRLIYFSYDVKMKEKGDIPEGYSVSREKKERFSLILESASTNQTSMYLCASSFQAGIPLSTDTQYFGPGTRLTVL.

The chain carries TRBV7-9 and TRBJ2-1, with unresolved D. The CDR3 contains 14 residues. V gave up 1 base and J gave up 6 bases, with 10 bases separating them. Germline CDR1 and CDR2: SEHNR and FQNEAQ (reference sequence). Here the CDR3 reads CASSLVVLSNEQFF. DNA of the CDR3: TGTGCCAGCAGCTTAGTGGTTCTATCCAATGAGCAGTTCTTC.

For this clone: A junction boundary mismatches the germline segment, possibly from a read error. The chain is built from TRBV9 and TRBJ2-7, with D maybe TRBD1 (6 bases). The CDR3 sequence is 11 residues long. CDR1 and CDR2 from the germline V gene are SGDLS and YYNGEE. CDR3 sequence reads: CPRGRKSEQYF. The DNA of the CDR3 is TGTCCCAGGGGAAGGAAGAGTGAGCAGTACTTC.

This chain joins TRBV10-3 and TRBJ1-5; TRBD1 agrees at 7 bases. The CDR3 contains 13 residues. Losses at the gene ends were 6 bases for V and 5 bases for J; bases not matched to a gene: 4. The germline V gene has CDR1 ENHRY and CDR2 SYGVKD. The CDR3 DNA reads TGTGCCATCAGGGATACAGGGGATCAGCCCCAGCATTTT. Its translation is CAIRDTGDQPQHF.

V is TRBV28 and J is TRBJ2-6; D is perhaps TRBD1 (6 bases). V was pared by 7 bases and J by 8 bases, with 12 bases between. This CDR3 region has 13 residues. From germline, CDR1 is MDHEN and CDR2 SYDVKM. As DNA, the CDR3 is TGTGCCAGCACCAGGGGCTCCCCCAACGTCCTGACTTTC. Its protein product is CASTRGSPNVLTF.

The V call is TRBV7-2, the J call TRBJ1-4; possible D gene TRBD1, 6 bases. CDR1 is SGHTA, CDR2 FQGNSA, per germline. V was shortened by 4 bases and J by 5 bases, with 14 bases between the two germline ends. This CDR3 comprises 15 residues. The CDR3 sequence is CASSSGGRSNEKLFF. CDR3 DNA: TGTGCCAGCAGCTCCGGGGGCAGGTCGAATGAAAAACTGTTTTTT.

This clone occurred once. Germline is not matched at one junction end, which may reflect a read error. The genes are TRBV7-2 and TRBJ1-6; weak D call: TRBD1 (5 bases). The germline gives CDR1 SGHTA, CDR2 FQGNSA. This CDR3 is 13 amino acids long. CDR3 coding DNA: TGTGCCAGCAGCGTGGGGACCGGGCGGACCCTTAATTTT. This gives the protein CASSVGTGRTLNF. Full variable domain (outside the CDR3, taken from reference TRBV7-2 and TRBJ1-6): GAGVSQSPSNKVTEKGKDVELRCDPISGHTALYWYRQSLGQGLEFLIYFQGNSAPDKSGLPSDRFSAERTGGSVSTLTIQRTQQEDSAVYLCASSVGTGRTLNFGNGTRLTVT.